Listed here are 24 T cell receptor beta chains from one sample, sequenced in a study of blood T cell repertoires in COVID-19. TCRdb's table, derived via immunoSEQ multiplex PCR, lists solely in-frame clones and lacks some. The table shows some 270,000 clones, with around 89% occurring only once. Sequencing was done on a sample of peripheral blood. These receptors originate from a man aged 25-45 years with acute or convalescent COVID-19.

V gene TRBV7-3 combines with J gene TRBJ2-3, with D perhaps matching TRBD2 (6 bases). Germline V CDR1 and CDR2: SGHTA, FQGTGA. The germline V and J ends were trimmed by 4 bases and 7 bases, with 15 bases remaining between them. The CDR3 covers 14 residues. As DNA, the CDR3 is TGTGCCAGCAGCTCCCGCCCAGGGAGGAATACGCAGTATTTT. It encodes CASSSRPGRNTQYF.

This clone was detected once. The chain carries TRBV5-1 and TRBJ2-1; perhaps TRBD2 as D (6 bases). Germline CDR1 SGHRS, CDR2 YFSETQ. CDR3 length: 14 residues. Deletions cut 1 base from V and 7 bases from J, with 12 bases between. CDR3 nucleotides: TGCGCCAGCAGCTTGTGGGAGGCCAGAAATGAGCAGTTCTTC. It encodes CASSLWEARNEQFF.

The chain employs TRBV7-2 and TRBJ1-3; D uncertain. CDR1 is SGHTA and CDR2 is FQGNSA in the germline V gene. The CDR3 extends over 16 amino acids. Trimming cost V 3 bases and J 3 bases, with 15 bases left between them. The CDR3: CASSFGRGRVGNTIYF. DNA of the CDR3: TGTGCCAGCAGCTTCGGTAGAGGGAGGGTTGGAAACACCATATATTTT.

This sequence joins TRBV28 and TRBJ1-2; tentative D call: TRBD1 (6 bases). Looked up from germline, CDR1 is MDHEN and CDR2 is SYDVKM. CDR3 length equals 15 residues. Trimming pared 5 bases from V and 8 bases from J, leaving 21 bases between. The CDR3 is CASSPFIDRPWGYTF. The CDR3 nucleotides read TGTGCCAGCAGTCCCTTTATTGACAGGCCGTGGGGCTACACCTTC.

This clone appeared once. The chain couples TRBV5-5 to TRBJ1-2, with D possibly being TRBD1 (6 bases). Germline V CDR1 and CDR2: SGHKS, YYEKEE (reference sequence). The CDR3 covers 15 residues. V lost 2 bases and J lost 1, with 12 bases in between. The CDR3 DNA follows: TGTGCCAGCAGCTTCGGGTCACAGGGTAACTATGGCTACACCTTC. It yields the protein CASSFGSQGNYGYTF.

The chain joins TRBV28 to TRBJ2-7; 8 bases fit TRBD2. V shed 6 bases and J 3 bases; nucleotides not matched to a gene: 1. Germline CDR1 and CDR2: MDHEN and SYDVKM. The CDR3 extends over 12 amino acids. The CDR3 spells CASRLAGYEQYF. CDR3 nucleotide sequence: TGTGCCAGCAGGCTAGCGGGCTACGAGCAGTACTTC. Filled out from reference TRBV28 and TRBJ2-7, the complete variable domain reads DVKVTQSSRYLVKRTGEKVFLECVQDMDHENMFWYRQDPGLGLRLIYFSYDVKMKEKGDIPEGYSVSREKKERFSLILESASTNQTSMYLCASRLAGYEQYFGPGTRLTVT.

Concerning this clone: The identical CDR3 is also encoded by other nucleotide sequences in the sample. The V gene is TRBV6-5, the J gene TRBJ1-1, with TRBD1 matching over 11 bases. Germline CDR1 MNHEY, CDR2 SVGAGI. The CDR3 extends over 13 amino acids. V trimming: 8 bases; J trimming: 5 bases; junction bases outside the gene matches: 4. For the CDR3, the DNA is TGTGCCAGCTCCCGGGACAGGGGGACTGAAGCTTTCTTT. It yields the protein CASSRDRGTEAFF.

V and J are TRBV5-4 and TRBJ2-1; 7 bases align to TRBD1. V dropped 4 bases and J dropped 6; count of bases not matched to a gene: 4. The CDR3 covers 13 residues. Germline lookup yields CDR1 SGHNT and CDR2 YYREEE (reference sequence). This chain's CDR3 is CASSHRQGNEQFF. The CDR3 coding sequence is TGTGCCAGCAGCCATAGACAGGGCAATGAGCAGTTCTTC.

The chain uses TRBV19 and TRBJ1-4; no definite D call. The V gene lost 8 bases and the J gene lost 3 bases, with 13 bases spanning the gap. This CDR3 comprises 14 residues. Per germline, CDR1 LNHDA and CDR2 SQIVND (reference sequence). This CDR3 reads CASAGRTPNEKLFF. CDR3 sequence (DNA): TGTGCCAGTGCCGGGAGGACCCCTAATGAAAAACTGTTTTTT.

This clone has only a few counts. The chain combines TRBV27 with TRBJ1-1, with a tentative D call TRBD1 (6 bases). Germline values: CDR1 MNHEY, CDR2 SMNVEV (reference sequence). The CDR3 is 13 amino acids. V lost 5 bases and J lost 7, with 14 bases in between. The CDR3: CASSPNTGSEAFF. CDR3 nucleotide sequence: TGTGCCAGCAGTCCTAATACAGGGAGTGAAGCTTTCTTT.

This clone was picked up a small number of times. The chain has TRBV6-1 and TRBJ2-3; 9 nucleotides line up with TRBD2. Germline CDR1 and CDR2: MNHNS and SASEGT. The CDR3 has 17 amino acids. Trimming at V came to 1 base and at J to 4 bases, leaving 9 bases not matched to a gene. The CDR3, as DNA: TGTGCCAGCAGTGAAGTGCTCAGGCGGGGGGGCCCAGATACGCAGTATTTT. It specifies CASSEVLRRGGPDTQYF.

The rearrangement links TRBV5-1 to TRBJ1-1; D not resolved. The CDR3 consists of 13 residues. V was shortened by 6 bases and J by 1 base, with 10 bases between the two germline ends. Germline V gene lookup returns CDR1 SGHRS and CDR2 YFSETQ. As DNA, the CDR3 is TGCGCCAGCAACGAACAGACGAACACTGAAGCTTTCTTT. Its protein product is CASNEQTNTEAFF.

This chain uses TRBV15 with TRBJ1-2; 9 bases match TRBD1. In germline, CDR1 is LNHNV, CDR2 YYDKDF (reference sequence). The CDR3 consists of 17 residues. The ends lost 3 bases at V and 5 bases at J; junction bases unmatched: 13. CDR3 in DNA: TGTGCCACCAGCAGGGGACAGGGTGAGGAGCGGGTATATGGCTACACCTTC. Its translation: CATSRGQGEERVYGYTF.

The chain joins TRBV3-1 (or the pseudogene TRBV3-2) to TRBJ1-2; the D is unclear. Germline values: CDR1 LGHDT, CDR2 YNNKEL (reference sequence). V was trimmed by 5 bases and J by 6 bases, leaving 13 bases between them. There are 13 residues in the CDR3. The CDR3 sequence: CASSSPGGDGYTF. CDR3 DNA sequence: TGTGCCAGCAGCTCCCCGGGTGGTGATGGCTACACCTTC.

CDR3 in amino acids: CASSRDTNYGYTF. Written as DNA, the CDR3 is TGTGCCAGCAGTAGGGACACAAACTATGGCTACACCTTC. V and J are TRBV6-5 and TRBJ1-2; TRBD1 might be the D (6 bases). From germline, CDR1 is MNHEY and CDR2 SVGAGI. The CDR3 is made up of 13 amino acids. V lost 5 bases, J lost 2 bases, and 9 bases lay in between.

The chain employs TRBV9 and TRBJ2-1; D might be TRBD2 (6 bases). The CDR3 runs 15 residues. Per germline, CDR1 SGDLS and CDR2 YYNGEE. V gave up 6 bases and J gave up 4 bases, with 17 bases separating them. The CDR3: CASTLGGMSYNEQFF. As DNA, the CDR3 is TGTGCCAGCACCTTAGGCGGGATGTCTTACAATGAGCAGTTCTTC.

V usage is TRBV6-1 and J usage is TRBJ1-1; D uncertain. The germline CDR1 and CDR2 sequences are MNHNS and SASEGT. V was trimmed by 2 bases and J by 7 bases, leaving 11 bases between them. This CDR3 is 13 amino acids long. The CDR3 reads CASSERREYEAFF. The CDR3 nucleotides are TGTGCCAGCAGTGAACGTCGGGAGTATGAAGCTTTCTTT.

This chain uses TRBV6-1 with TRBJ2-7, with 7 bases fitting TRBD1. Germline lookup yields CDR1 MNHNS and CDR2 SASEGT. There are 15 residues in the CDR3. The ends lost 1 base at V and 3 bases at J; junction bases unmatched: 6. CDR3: CASSEVGTASYEQYF. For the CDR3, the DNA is TGTGCCAGCAGTGAAGTCGGGACAGCGAGCTACGAGCAGTACTTC.

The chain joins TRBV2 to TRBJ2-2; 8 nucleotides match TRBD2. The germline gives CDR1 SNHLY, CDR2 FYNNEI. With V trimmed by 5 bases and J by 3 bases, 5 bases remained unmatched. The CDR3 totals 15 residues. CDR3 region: CASSKLAEDTGELFF. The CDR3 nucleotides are TGTGCCAGCAGTAAACTAGCGGAGGACACCGGGGAGCTGTTTTTT.

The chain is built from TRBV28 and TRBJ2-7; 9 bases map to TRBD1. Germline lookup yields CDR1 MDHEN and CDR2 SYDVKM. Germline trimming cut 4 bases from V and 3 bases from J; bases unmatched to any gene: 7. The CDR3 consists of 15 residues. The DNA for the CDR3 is TGTGCCAGCAGTTACAGGGGGCGCCTGAGCTACGAGCAGTACTTC. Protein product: CASSYRGRLSYEQYF.

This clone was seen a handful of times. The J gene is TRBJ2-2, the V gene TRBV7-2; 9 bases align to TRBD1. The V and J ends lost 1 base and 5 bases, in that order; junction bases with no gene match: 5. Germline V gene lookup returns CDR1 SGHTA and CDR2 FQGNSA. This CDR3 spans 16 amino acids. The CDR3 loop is CASSLGDRVRTGELFF. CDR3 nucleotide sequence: TGTGCCAGCAGCTTAGGGGACAGGGTGCGGACCGGGGAGCTGTTTTTT. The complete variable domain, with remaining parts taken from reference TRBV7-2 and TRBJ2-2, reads GAGVSQSPSNKVTEKGKDVELRCDPISGHTALYWYRQSLGQGLEFLIYFQGNSAPDKSGLPSDRFSAERTGGSVSTLTIQRTQQEDSAVYLCASSLGDRVRTGELFFGEGSRLTVL.

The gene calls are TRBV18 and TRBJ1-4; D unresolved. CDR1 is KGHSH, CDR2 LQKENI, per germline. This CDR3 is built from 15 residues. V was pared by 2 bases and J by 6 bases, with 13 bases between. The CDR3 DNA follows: TGTGCCAGCTCACCAAGGAGGGCTGGGGATGAAAAACTGTTTTTT. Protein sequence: CASSPRRAGDEKLFF.

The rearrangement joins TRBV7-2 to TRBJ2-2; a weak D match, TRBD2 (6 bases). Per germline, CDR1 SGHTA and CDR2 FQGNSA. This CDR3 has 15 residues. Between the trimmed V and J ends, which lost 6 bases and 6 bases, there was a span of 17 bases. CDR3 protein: CASSPALGGAGELFF. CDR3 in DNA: TGTGCCAGCAGTCCCGCTCTCGGGGGAGCCGGGGAGCTGTTTTTT.

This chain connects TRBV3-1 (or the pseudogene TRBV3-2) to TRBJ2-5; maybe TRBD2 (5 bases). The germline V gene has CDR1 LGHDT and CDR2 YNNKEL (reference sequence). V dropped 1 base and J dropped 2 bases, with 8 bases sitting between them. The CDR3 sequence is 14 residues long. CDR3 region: CASSQARVQETQYF. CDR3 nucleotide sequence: TGTGCCAGCAGCCAAGCGAGGGTTCAAGAGACCCAGTACTTC.